This passage covers 17 T cell receptor beta chains from one sample sequenced in a study of blood T cell repertoires in COVID-19. Using immunoSEQ multiplex PCR, the repertoire was profiled, and TCRdb retains in-frame clones only, with some absent. The repertoire holds some 300,000 clones, with roughly 86% as singletons. The sequencing input was PBMCs or T cells enriched from blood (not recorded which). These receptors were collected from a woman between 45 and 65 years old who had been exposed to COVID-19.

The chain couples TRBV21-1 to TRBJ2-7; the table assigns TRBD1, which was not confirmed against the DNA. TRBV21-1 is an annotated pseudogene. The CDR3 loop spans 18 amino acids. The CDR3 spells CASSTNRDQPTYYVEQYF. The CDR3 DNA is TGTGCCAGCAGCACCAACAGGGATCAACCGACGTACTACGTCGAGCAGTACTTC.

V is TRBV27 and J is TRBJ1-6, with a tentative D call TRBD1 (5 bases). This CDR3 region has 12 residues. V lost 8 bases, J lost 10 bases, and 12 bases lay in between. Germline CDR1 and CDR2: MNHEY and SMNVEV (reference sequence). The chain's CDR3 is CASESGGSPLHF. The CDR3 DNA is TGTGCCAGCGAATCCGGGGGATCACCCCTCCACTTT.

The chain carries TRBV7-9 and TRBJ1-1; D gene uncertain. The CDR3 covers 13 residues. Per germline, CDR1 SEHNR and CDR2 FQNEAQ (reference sequence). V lost 5 bases and J 1 base, leaving 8 bases between the germline ends. The CDR3 is CASSAYKNTEAFF. CDR3 bases: TGTGCCAGCAGCGCTTACAAGAACACTGAAGCTTTCTTT.

The genes are TRBV3-1 (or the pseudogene TRBV3-2) and TRBJ1-2, with D hard to call. V was trimmed by 6 bases and J by 7 bases, leaving 18 bases between them. The CDR3 contains 14 residues. Germline values: CDR1 LGHDT, CDR2 YNNKEL (reference sequence). The CDR3 protein is CASSLGEGHFGYTF. CDR3 bases: TGTGCCAGCAGTCTAGGAGAGGGTCATTTTGGCTACACCTTC.

This sequence joins TRBV10-3 and TRBJ2-3; TRBD1 matches 10 bases. This CDR3 spans 15 amino acids. Germline V gene sequence: CDR1 ENHRY, CDR2 SYGVKD. J was trimmed by 4 bases and V by 0 bases; bases with no gene match: 1. The CDR3 coding sequence is TGTGCCATCAGTGAGTCCGGGACAGGGGCAGATACGCAGTATTTT. Its protein product is CAISESGTGADTQYF.

This clone was counted a few times. This CDR3 is also generated by other DNA sequences in the sample. V and J are TRBV5-1 and TRBJ1-5; the match to TRBD1 covers 7 bases. Germline V gives CDR1 SGHRS, CDR2 YFSETQ. The CDR3 is 14 residues long. Germline trimming cut 4 bases from V and 2 bases from J; bases unmatched to any gene: 3. The CDR3 DNA reads as TGCGCCAGCAGCACCGGACAGGGCAATCAGCCCCAGCATTTT. Protein: CASSTGQGNQPQHF.

The V gene is TRBV3-1 (or the pseudogene TRBV3-2), the J gene TRBJ1-5; D gene uncertain. V lost 4 bases to trimming and J lost 1 base, with 11 bases between them. Germline CDR1 is LGHDT and CDR2 is YNNKEL (reference sequence). The CDR3 sequence is 15 residues long. This CDR3 is CASSPSPGSNQPQHF. For the CDR3, the DNA is TGTGCCAGCAGCCCTAGTCCCGGGAGCAATCAGCCCCAGCATTTT.

This chain connects TRBV28 to TRBJ2-7; possibly TRBD2 for D (6 bases). The CDR3 sequence is 13 residues long. Trimming cost V 6 bases and J 7 bases, with 16 bases left between them. Germline V gene lookup returns CDR1 MDHEN and CDR2 SYDVKM. CDR3 nucleotide sequence: TGTGCCAGCAGCCCTCGTTCTGGGAGGGAGCAGTACTTC. Amino acid sequence: CASSPRSGREQYF.

The CDR3 DNA follows: TGTGCCAGCAGTGAAAACCAGGGGCCTACCGGGGAGCTGTTTTTT. It specifies CASSENQGPTGELFF. This sequence joins TRBV6-1 and TRBJ2-2; D is perhaps TRBD1 (6 bases). The CDR3 is made up of 15 amino acids. Germline CDR1 reads MNHNS; CDR2 reads SASEGT. Trimming cost V 2 bases and J 5 bases, with 12 bases left between them.

The gene calls are TRBV9 and TRBJ2-3, with D possibly being TRBD1 (5 bases). Trimming pared 0 bases from V and 1 base from J, leaving 15 bases between. The CDR3 totals 17 residues. CDR1 SGDLS and CDR2 YYNGEE come from the germline V gene. CDR3 DNA sequence: TGTGCCAGCAGCGTAGGTCCCCAGGGTACTGGCACAGATACGCAGTATTTT. It translates to CASSVGPQGTGTDTQYF. The complete variable domain, with remaining parts taken from reference TRBV9 and TRBJ2-3, reads DSGVTQTPKHLITATGQRVTLRCSPRSGDLSVYWYQQSLDQGLQFLIQYYNGEERAKGNILERFSAQQFPDLHSELNLSSLELGDSALYFCASSVGPQGTGTDTQYFGPGTRLTVL.

This chain joins TRBV5-1 and TRBJ2-2; D is unclear. The germline V gene has CDR1 SGHRS and CDR2 YFSETQ. The V and J ends lost 2 bases and 6 bases respectively, with 8 bases between them. The CDR3 length is 13 residues. CDR3 residues: CASSFSYAGELFF. The CDR3 coding sequence is TGCGCCAGCAGCTTTAGCTATGCCGGGGAGCTGTTTTTT.

The chain couples TRBV28 to TRBJ1-5; no reliable D call. Looked up from germline, CDR1 is MDHEN and CDR2 is SYDVKM. Trimming stripped 3 bases from V and 4 bases from J, with 13 bases between. This CDR3 spans 15 amino acids. The CDR3 coding sequence is TGTGCCAGCAGTTTTAATGGGCAAGCTAATCAGCCCCAGCATTTT. Protein product: CASSFNGQANQPQHF.

CDR3 in DNA: TGTGCCATTGGACAAAATACTGAAGCTTTCTTT. Residues: CAIGQNTEAFF. The chain is built from TRBV10-3 and TRBJ1-1; tentatively, D is TRBD1 (5 bases). This CDR3 has 11 residues. Germline CDR1 ENHRY, CDR2 SYGVKD. V was pared by 9 bases and J by 5 bases, with 10 bases between.

The V call is TRBV19, the J call TRBJ1-1; D possibly corresponds to TRBD1 (5 bases). CDR3 length equals 18 residues. The germline CDR1 and CDR2 sequences are LNHDA and SQIVND (reference sequence). Trimming cost V 8 bases and J 0 bases, with 25 bases left between them. The CDR3 region is CASFAGPEGSKMNTEAFF. CDR3 coding DNA: TGTGCCAGTTTTGCAGGGCCGGAGGGAAGCAAGATGAACACTGAAGCTTTCTTT.

This chain connects TRBV11-2 to TRBJ2-7, with TRBD1 matching over 7 bases. The CDR3 is made up of 16 amino acids. Losses at the gene ends were 1 base for V and 3 bases for J; bases not matched to a gene: 9. Germline assignment: CDR1 SGHAT and CDR2 FQNNGV. The CDR3 DNA reads TGTGCCAGCAGCTTAGGCGGAACGACAGGGATCTACGAGCAGTACTTC. Translation gives CASSLGGTTGIYEQYF.

The chain combines TRBV6-4 with TRBJ1-4; 8 nucleotides align to TRBD1. After removal of 5 bases from V and 12 bases from J, the junction contained 11 bases not matched to a gene. This CDR3 is 14 amino acids long. Looked up from germline, CDR1 is MRHNA and CDR2 is SNTAGT. The CDR3 nucleotides are TGTGCCAGCAGTCCAGGACCGGGGACAGGTGAACTGTTTTTT. Its translation is CASSPGPGTGELFF.

The rearrangement links TRBV2 to TRBJ2-4, with D tentatively TRBD1 (5 bases). Trimming cost V 4 bases and J 0 bases, with 10 bases left between them. Germline CDR1 SNHLY, CDR2 FYNNEI. This CDR3 is 15 amino acids long. In DNA, the CDR3 is TGTGCCAGCAGTGGATCGACAGTAGCCAAAAACATTCAGTACTTC. Amino acid sequence: CASSGSTVAKNIQYF.